The subject of this entry is one T cell receptor beta chain. As handled by the study authors: Researchers report that nucleated cell counts were estimated from reference gene primer amplification. This table comes from immunoSEQ multiplex PCR, and its TCRdb copy is limited to in-frame clones, with some not included. D and trimming were read from the DNA, whereas the V and J calls and clone size are those reported in that table. Here the sample spans more than 110,000 clones, approximately 79% being singletons. The data are from a study of blood T cell repertoires in COVID-19. Study-level background: Some COVID-19 samples were acute and others convalescent; all came from the United States, Italy and Spain. From T cells, B-cell-depleted T cells, or PBMCs came the material, which was cDNA or gDNA.

The sample was peripheral blood. The receptor's source is a man in his 60s with acute or convalescent COVID-19.

The CDR3 sequence: CASSPGSSGNTIYF. CDR3 nucleotides: TGTGCCAGCAGTCCCGGGAGCTCTGGAAACACCATATATTTT. V is TRBV6-6 and J is TRBJ1-3; D remains unclear. The CDR3 sequence is 14 residues long. Trimming pared 5 bases from V and 0 bases from J, leaving 8 bases between. Germline V gives CDR1 MNHNY, CDR2 SVGAGI (reference sequence).